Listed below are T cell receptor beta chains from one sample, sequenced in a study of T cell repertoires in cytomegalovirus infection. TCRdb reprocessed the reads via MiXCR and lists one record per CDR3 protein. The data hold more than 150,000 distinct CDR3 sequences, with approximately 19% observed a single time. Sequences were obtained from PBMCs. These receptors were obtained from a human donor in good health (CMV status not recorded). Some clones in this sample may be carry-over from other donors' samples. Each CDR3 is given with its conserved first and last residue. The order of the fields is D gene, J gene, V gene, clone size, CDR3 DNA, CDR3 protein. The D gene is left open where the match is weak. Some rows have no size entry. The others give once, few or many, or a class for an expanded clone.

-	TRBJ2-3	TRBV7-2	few	TGTGCCAGCAGCCAAGACACAGATACGCAGTATTTT	CASSQDTDTQYF
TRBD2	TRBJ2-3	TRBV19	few	TGTGCCAGTAGTCCCAACCCCCGAGGACTAGCGGGACCGCAGTATTTT	CASSPNPRGLAGPQYF
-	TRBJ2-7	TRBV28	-	TGTGCCAGCAGTTTTGCGTTAGTCGGGAAATACTTC	CASSFALVGKYF
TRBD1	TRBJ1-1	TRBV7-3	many	TGTGCCAGCAGCTTGAGTCCCGGGACAGGGAAATCGAACACTGAAGCTTTCTTT	CASSLSPGTGKSNTEAFF
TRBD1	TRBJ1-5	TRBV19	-	TGTGCCAGTAGTGGACCCGGGACAGGGGTTTTGGGCAATCAGCCCCAGCATTTT	CASSGPGTGVLGNQPQHF
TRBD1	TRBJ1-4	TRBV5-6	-	TGTGCCAGCAGCTGGGACAGGGGAAGGGCGACTAATGAAAAACTGTTTTTT	CASSWDRGRATNEKLFF
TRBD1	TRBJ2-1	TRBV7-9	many	TGTGCCAGCAGCAGACAGGGACCGCAGTTCTTC	CASSRQGPQFF
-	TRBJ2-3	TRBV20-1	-	TGCAGTGCTAGAGATCTCTTCAGCACAGATACGCAGTATTTT	CSARDLFSTDTQYF
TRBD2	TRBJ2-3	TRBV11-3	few	TGTGCCAGCAGCCTCTCCGGGGGGAGCACAGATACGCAGTATTTT	CASSLSGGSTDTQYF
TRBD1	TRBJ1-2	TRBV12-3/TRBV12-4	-	TGTGCCAGCAGCGGCCGGGACAGGCTTTCTTATGGCTACACCTTC	CASSGRDRLSYGYTF
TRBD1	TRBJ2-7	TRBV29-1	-	TGCAGCGTGACCGGGACAGGGGGGAACGAGCAGTACTTC	CSVTGTGGNEQYF
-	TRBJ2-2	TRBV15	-	TGTGCCACCAGCCGTTCCTTTCCAACCGGGGAGCTGTTTTTT	CATSRSFPTGELFF
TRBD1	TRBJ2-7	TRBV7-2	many	TGTGCCAGCAGCTGGACGGGACAGGTCGGACCTAGGAGCTCCTACGAGCAGTACTTC	CASSWTGQVGPRSSYEQYF
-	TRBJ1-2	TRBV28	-	TGTGCCAGCAGTTTCGGGAGTCACTATGGCTACACCTTC	CASSFGSHYGYTF
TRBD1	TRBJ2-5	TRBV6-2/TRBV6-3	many	TGTGCCAGCAGCTTCGGACAGGGGAGGCAAGAGACCCAGTACTTC	CASSFGQGRQETQYF
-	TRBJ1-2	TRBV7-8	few	TGTGCCAGCAGCTTAGTGGACAGATCTGGCGACCATGGCTACACCTTC	CASSLVDRSGDHGYTF
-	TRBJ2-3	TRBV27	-	TGTGCCAGCAGTTTATCGGGTCTTCCAGATACGCAGTATTTT	CASSLSGLPDTQYF
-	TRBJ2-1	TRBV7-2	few	TGTGCCAGCAGCCCCGAATTGAACAGGGACAATGAGCAGTTCTTC	CASSPELNRDNEQFF
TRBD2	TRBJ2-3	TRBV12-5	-	TGTGCTAGTGGTTTGGGCGGGAGAGTTCTGACAGATACGCAGTATTTT	CASGLGGRVLTDTQYF
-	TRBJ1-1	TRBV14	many	TGTGCCAGCAGCCAAGTTTCGTGGGGGGGCGGGAGCACTGAAGCTTTCTTT	CASSQVSWGGGSTEAFF
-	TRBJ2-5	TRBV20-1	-	TGCAGTCTCGTTGAGAGTGGAGTGGAGACCCAGTACTTC	CSLVESGVETQYF
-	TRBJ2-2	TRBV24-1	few	TGTGCCACCAGTGTTACCGGGACCGGGGAGCTGTTTTTT	CATSVTGTGELFF
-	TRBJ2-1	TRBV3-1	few	TGTGCCAGCACCTACTCGGGTACAGGGACCAATGAGCAGTTCTTC	CASTYSGTGTNEQFF
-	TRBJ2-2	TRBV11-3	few	TGTGCCAGCAGCTTCGTTTCGGGCGGGGAGCTGTTTTTT	CASSFVSGGELFF
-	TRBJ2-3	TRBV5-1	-	TGCGCCAGCAGCGAGGGAGTCGGCACAGATACGCAGTATTTT	CASSEGVGTDTQYF
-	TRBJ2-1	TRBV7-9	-	TGTGCCAGCAGCTTGGGGGCCACCTACAATGAGCAGTTCTTC	CASSLGATYNEQFF
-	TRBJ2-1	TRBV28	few	TGTGCCAGCAGTTTATGGGCTGGGTCAACCGGCAATGAGCAGTTCTTC	CASSLWAGSTGNEQFF
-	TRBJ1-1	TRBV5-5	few	TGTGCCAGCAGCTTGGGGGGGGGAAGCACTGAAGCTTTCTTT	CASSLGGGSTEAFF
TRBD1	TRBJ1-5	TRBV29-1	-	TGCAGCGTTGAAGTGACAGGGGATAGCAATCAGCCCCAGCATTTT	CSVEVTGDSNQPQHF
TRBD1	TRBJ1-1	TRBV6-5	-	TGTGCCAGCGTACGGAGGGCAGGGGGAGCCCGCACTGAAGCTTTCTTT	CASVRRAGGARTEAFF
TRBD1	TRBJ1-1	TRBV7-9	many	TGTGCCAGCAGCTTATACAGGGGAGCCAACACTGAAGCTTTCTTT	CASSLYRGANTEAFF
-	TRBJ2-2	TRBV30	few	TGTGCCTTGACGACTATCTCGGGCACCGGGGAGCTGTTTTTT	CALTTISGTGELFF
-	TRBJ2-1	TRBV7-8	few	TGTGCCAGCAGCTTTTTATTGACGGACAATGAGCAGTTCTTC	CASSFLLTDNEQFF
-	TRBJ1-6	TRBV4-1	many	TGCGCCAGCAGCCAAGCGGGTGGGCTGGGACGGATAAATTCACCCCTCCACTTT	CASSQAGGLGRINSPLHF
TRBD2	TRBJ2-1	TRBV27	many	TGTGCCAGCAGTTTACTGGGGAGTAGCGGGGTCGGATACAATGAGCAGTTCTTC	CASSLLGSSGVGYNEQFF
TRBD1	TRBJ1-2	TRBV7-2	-	TGTGCCAGCAGCCCAACCGGACAGGGGTTTTATGGCTACACCTTC	CASSPTGQGFYGYTF
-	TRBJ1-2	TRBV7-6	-	TGTGCCAGCAGCTTAGTGGGCAACTATGGCTACACCTTC	CASSLVGNYGYTF
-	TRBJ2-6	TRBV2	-	TGTGCCAGCAGTGGGGCTCCCTCGGGAGCAAGGAAGGTGGCTGGGGCCAACGTCCTGACTTTC	CASSGAPSGARKVAGANVLTF
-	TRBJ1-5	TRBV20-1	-	TGCAGTGCTATCCCTCATAGCAATCAGCCCCAGCATTTT	CSAIPHSNQPQHF
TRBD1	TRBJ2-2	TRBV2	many	TGTGCCAGCAGTGAGGACAGGGGCACCGGGGAGCTGTTTTTT	CASSEDRGTGELFF
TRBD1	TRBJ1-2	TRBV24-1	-	TGTGCCACCAGTGCCCGGGACAGCTATGGCTACACCTTC	CATSARDSYGYTF
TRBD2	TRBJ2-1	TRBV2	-	TGTGCCAGCAGTAGCGGGGGCTACAATGAGCAGTTCTTC	CASSSGGYNEQFF
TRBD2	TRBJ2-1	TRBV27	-	TGTGCCAGCAACTTAATCAAATCCGGGACTAGCGGTTACAATGAGCAGTTCTTC	CASNLIKSGTSGYNEQFF
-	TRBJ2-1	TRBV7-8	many	TGTGCCAGCAGCCGCGGGGTCAGCTCCTACAATGAGCAGTTCTTC	CASSRGVSSYNEQFF
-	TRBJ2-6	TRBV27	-	TGTGCCAGCAGTTACAGAATTTCTGGGGCCAACGTCCTGACTTTC	CASSYRISGANVLTF
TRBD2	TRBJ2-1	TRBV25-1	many	TGTGCCAGCAGTGCCAACCGAGGGACTAGCGGGAGCGAATCCTACAATGAGCAGTTCTTC	CASSANRGTSGSESYNEQFF
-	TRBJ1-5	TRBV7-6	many	TGTGCCAGCAGCTTAGATTCCGGGGTTAACAATCAGCCCCAGCATTTT	CASSLDSGVNNQPQHF
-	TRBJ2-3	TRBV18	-	TGTGCCAGCTCACCAGATAGGTTGGCCACAGATACGCAGTATTTT	CASSPDRLATDTQYF
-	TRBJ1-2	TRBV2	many	TGTGCCAGCAGAGGGACGACTAACTATGGCTACACCTTC	CASRGTTNYGYTF
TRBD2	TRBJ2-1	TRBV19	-	TGTGCCAGTAGTATTTCGGCGGGAGGTGGAAATGAGCAGTTCTTC	CASSISAGGGNEQFF
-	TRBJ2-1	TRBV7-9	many	TGTGCCAGCGGATACAATGAGCAGTTCTTC	CASGYNEQFF
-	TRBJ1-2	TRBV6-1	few	TGTGCCAGCAGTGAAGAACTGGGTGCTGGCTACACCTTC	CASSEELGAGYTF